The 6 T cell receptor beta chains below come from one sample, sequenced in a study of cytomegalovirus exposure and HLA in healthy donors. PCR employed 60 Vbeta and 13 Jbeta primers. Produced via immunoSEQ multiplex PCR; TCRdb's table is partial and in-frame only. The table has 150,000 to 200,000 clones, roughly 79% seen once. The sequenced material came from PBMCs. The receptors originated from a young woman in good health and CMV-seropositive.

Of note for this clone: Additional DNA sequences in this sample encode the identical CDR3. The chain has TRBV2 and TRBJ2-7, with D maybe TRBD1 (5 bases). The CDR3 consists of 11 residues. Germline-derived CDR1 and CDR2 are SNHLY and FYNNEI. V lost 5 bases and J lost 3, with 5 bases in between. The CDR3 region is CASSRGYEQYF. For the CDR3, the DNA is TGTGCCAGCAGTAGGGGCTACGAGCAGTACTTC.

The chain links TRBV7-6 to TRBJ2-6, with D uncertain. Germline V CDR1 and CDR2: SGHVS, FNYEAQ. Trimming cost V 1 base and J 0 bases, with 25 bases left between them. The CDR3 contains 22 residues. The CDR3 DNA reads TGTGCCAGCAGCTTAGAATGGTACCCTCGGCCGCCCGAGGACTCTGGGGCCAACGTCCTGACTTTC. It codes for CASSLEWYPRPPEDSGANVLTF.

About this clone itself: This CDR3 is also generated by other DNA sequences in the sample. J is TRBJ2-1 and V is TRBV7-9; D call uncertain. This CDR3 comprises 12 residues. Germline loops: CDR1 SEHNR, CDR2 FQNEAQ (reference sequence). Trimming shortened V by 1 base and J by 6 bases, and 4 bases separated the two germline ends. This CDR3 is CASSLGANEQFF. CDR3 nucleotides: TGTGCCAGCAGCTTAGGAGCCAATGAGCAGTTCTTC.

The chain joins TRBV5-1 to TRBJ1-1, with 9 positions matching TRBD1. CDR1 SGHRS and CDR2 YFSETQ come from the germline V gene. Trimming removed 0 bases from V and 3 bases from J; junction bases left unmatched: 0. The length of the CDR3 is 14 residues. The CDR3 sequence: CASSLDRGHTEAFF. CDR3 coding DNA: TGCGCCAGCAGCTTGGACAGGGGGCACACTGAAGCTTTCTTT.

CDR3 coding DNA: TGTGCCAGCAGTTTAGAAGGGACAGGGTCGTCGGATTATGGCTACACCTTC. Translating it yields CASSLEGTGSSDYGYTF. V and J are TRBV27 and TRBJ1-2; 9 positions agree with TRBD1. CDR3 length: 17 amino acids. J lost 5 bases, V lost 2 bases, and 12 bases had no gene match. The germline V gene encodes CDR1 MNHEY and CDR2 SMNVEV (reference sequence).

This clone has a single count. The chain uses TRBV27 and TRBJ2-7, with 8 nucleotides matching TRBD2. The CDR3 runs 12 residues. Germline trimming cut 7 bases from V and 9 bases from J; bases unmatched to any gene: 8. Germline V gene sequence: CDR1 MNHEY, CDR2 SMNVEV (reference sequence). CDR3 DNA sequence: TGTGCCAGCACGGGGGGGACTTCGGGGCAGTACTTC. This gives the protein CASTGGTSGQYF.